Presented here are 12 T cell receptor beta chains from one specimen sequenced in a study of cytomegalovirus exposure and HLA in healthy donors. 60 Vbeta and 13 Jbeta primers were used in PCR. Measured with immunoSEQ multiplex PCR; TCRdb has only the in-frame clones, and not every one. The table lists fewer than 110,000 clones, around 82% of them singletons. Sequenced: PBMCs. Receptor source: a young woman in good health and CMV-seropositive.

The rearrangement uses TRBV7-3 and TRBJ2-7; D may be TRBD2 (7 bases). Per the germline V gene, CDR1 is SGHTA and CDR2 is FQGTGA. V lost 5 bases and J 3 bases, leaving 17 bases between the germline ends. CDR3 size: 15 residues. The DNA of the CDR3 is TGTGCCAGCAGCCTCATACCGGGGGGCAACTACGAGCAGTACTTC. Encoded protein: CASSLIPGGNYEQYF.

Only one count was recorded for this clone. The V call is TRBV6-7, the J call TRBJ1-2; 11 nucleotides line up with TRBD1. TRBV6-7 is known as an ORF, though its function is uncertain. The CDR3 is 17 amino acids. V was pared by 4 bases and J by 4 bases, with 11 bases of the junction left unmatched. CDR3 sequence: CASSLPGQGVASYGYTF. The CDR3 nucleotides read TGTGCCAGCAGTTTACCGGGACAGGGGGTAGCTAGCTATGGCTACACCTTC.

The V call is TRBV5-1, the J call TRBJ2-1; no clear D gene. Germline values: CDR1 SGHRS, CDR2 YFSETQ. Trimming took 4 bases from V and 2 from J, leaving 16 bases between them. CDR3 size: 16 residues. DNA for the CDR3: TGCGCCAGCAGCCCAGGTCCCCAATCGACCTACAATGAGCAGTTCTTC. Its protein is CASSPGPQSTYNEQFF. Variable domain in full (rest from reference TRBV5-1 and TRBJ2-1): KAGVTQTPRYLIKTRGQQVTLSCSPISGHRSVSWYQQTPGQGLQFLFEYFSETQRNKGNFPGRFSGRQFSNSRSEMNVSTLELGDSALYLCASSPGPQSTYNEQFFGPGTRLTVL.

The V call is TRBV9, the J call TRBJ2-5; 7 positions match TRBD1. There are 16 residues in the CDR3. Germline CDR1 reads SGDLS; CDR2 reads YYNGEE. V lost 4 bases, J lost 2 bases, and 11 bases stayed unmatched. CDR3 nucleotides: TGTGCCAGCAGCCCCCGGGACAGCGGCGCACAAGAGACCCAGTACTTC. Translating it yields CASSPRDSGAQETQYF.

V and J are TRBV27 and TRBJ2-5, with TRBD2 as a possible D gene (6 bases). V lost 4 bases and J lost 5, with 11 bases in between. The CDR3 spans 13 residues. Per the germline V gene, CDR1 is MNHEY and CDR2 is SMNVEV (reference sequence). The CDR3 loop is CASSWGDGETQYF. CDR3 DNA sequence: TGTGCCAGCAGTTGGGGGGATGGGGAGACCCAGTACTTC.

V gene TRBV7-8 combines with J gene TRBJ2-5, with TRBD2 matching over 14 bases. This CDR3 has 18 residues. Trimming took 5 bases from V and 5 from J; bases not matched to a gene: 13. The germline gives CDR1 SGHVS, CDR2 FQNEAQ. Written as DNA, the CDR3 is TGTGCCAGCAGCCCGCGGACTAGCGGGAGGTTCATGGGGGAGACCCAGTACTTC. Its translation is CASSPRTSGRFMGETQYF.

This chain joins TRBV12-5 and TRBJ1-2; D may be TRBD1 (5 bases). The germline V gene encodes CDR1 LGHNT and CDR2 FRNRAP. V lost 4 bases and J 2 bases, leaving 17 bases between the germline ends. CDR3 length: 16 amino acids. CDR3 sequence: CASGWGKGNSNYGYTF. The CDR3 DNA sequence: TGTGCTAGTGGTTGGGGCAAAGGGAACAGCAACTATGGCTACACCTTC.

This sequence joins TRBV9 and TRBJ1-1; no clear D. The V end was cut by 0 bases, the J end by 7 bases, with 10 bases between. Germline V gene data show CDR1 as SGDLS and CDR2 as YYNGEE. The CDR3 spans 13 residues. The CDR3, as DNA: TGTGCCAGCAGCGTAGGGGCCGTAGGTGAAGCTTTCTTT. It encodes CASSVGAVGEAFF.

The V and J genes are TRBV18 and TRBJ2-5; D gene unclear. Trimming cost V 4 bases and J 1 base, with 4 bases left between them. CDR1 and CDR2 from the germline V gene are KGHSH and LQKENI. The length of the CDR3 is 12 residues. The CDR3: CASSRSQETQYF. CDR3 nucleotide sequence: TGTGCCAGCTCACGGAGCCAAGAGACCCAGTACTTC.

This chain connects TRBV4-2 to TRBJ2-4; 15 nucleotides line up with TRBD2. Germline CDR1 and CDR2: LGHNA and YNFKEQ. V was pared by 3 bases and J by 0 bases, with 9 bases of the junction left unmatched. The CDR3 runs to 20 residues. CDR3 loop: CASSQSRTSGGDLAKNIQYF. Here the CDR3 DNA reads TGTGCCAGCAGCCAGAGCCGGACTAGCGGGGGGGACCTAGCCAAAAACATTCAGTACTTC.

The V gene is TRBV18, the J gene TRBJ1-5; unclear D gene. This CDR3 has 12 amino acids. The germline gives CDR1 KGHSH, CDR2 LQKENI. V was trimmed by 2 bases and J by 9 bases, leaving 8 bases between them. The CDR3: CASSPSEGPQHF. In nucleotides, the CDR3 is TGTGCCAGCTCACCATCAGAGGGGCCCCAGCATTTT.

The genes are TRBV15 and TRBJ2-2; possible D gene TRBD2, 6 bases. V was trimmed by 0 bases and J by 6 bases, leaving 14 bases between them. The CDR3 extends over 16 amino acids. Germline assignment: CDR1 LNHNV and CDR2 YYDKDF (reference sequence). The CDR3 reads CATSRDGLPNAGELFF. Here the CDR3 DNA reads TGTGCCACCAGCAGAGACGGACTACCTAACGCCGGGGAGCTGTTTTTT.